The clone carrying this T cell receptor (beta chain) has only one observation. No antigen is known for it. Germline V lookup: CDR1 SGHNT, CDR2 YYREEE (reference sequence). This CDR3 is 17 amino acids long. J lost 0 bases, V lost 2 bases, and 8 bases had no gene match. The authors reverse transcribed all of the isolated RNA, so sequencing captured expressed TCRB transcripts. Using immunoSEQ multiplex PCR, the repertoire was profiled, and TCRdb retains in-frame clones only, with some absent. The table shows 150,000 to 200,000 clones, with 7.5% to 10% occurring only once. The sample originates from a study of beta chain features in type 1 diabetes. Study findings and constraints: Type 1 diabetes patients had moderately but significantly shorter TCRB CDR3s in all four CD4+ subsets.

The specimen sequenced was central memory CD4+ T cells from blood. The sequence derives from a woman aged 18-29 years in good health. V and J are TRBV5-4 and TRBJ1-3, with TRBD1 identical over 7 bases. The CDR3 reads CASSLQGTGVSGNTIYF. The DNA of the CDR3 is TGTGCCAGCAGCTTACAGGGGACTGGGGTCTCTGGAAACACCATATATTTT.